The rows below give T cell receptor beta chains drawn from one sample of a study of memory CD4+ T cells and cytomegalovirus serostatus. Profiling relied on immunoSEQ multiplex PCR, and the TCRdb table lists in-frame clones only, not all of them. The sample contains 35,000 to 40,000 clones, about 80% of which appear only once. Sample: memory CD4+ T cells from blood. The receptors were gathered from an adult in good health and CMV-seropositive. Each CDR3 is given with its conserved first and last residue. Fields, in order: J gene, V gene, clone size, D gene, CDR3 DNA, CDR3 protein. The D gene is left open where the match is weak. Clone size is stated in some rows and not others, as once, few, many or a class when expanded.

>TRBJ2-2|TRBV19|.|.
TGTGCCAGTAGTATTAGGGGGGCCGGGGAGCTGTTTTTT
CASSIRGAGELFF
>TRBJ2-7|TRBV6-1|few|TRBD1
TGTGCCAGCAGTAACACAGGGGGAGGCTACGAGCAGTACTTC
CASSNTGGGYEQYF
>TRBJ2-3|TRBV7-9|.|.
TGTGCCAGCAGCACCCTGACTTTTAGGCCAGATACGCAGTATTTT
CASSTLTFRPDTQYF
>TRBJ2-1|TRBV7-2|.|TRBD2
TGTGCCAGCAGCTTAGTTTCCACTAGCGGGTACTACAATGAGCAGTTCTTC
CASSLVSTSGYYNEQFF
>TRBJ1-6|TRBV5-6|few|.
TGTGCCAGCAGCTCCGACCCAATTAGCTCCTATAATTCACCCCTCCACTTT
CASSSDPISSYNSPLHF
>TRBJ2-7|TRBV7-2|.|TRBD2
TGTGCCAGCAGCTCCCTACTCGACGTGACTAGCGGGAGATGGGGCGAGCAGTACTTC
CASSSLLDVTSGRWGEQYF
>TRBJ2-5|TRBV25-1|.|.
TGTGCCAGCAGTGAATGGGGGTCTCAAGAGACCCAGTACTTC
CASSEWGSQETQYF
>TRBJ1-1|TRBV23-1|.|.
TGCGCCAGCAGGGGAGGTGAAGCTTTCTTT
CASRGGEAFF
>TRBJ1-6|TRBV2|few|.
TGTGCCAGCAGTGAAGTTGGGGAGAATTCACCCCTCCACTTT
CASSEVGENSPLHF
>TRBJ1-2|TRBV6-1|.|.
TGTGCCAGCAGTGAAGGGCGCGGCTACACCTTC
CASSEGRGYTF
>TRBJ1-2|TRBV28|few|.
TGTGCCACCTACAGGGTTGGCTATGGCTACACCTTC
CATYRVGYGYTF
>TRBJ1-5|TRBV6-5|.|.
TGTGCCAGCAGTTTTCAAGGGGCCCAGCCCCAGCATTTT
CASSFQGAQPQHF
>TRBJ2-3|TRBV10-1|.|TRBD2
TGCGCCAGCAGGGGTCTAGCGGGAGGGCCTGCTGATACGCAGTATTTT
CASRGLAGGPADTQYF
>TRBJ2-1|TRBV9|.|TRBD2
TGTGCCAGCAGCGCTCGGACTAGCGGGACCGGAAATGAGCAGTTCTTC
CASSARTSGTGNEQFF
>TRBJ2-3|TRBV4-3|few|TRBD2
TGCGCCAGCAGCCAAGTAGCGGGAGCTGCAGATACGCAGTATTTT
CASSQVAGAADTQYF
>TRBJ2-7|TRBV28|few|.
TGTGCCAGCAGTTTATCCGATGGGGGTCGCGAGCAGTACTTC
CASSLSDGGREQYF
>TRBJ2-2|TRBV5-1|few|TRBD1
TGCGCCAGCAGCTGGGGGACAGGCTCGGTCGGGGAGCTGTTTTTT
CASSWGTGSVGELFF
>TRBJ1-5|TRBV4-1|.|TRBD1
TGCGCCAGCAGCCAATTGGGGACAGGGCTAACGCCCCAGCATTTT
CASSQLGTGLTPQHF
>TRBJ2-5|TRBV7-9|.|TRBD2
TGTGCCAGCAGCGCCAAGGGACTAGCGGAGGGGGTCCTGGAGACCCAGTACTTC
CASSAKGLAEGVLETQYF
>TRBJ2-5|TRBV7-2|.|TRBD1
TGTGCCAGCAGCTCCGGGACAGGGGGAGAGACCCAGTACTTC
CASSSGTGGETQYF
>TRBJ2-4|TRBV5-1|.|.
TGCGCCAGCAGCTTTGGAGCCAAAAACATTCAGTACTTC
CASSFGAKNIQYF
>TRBJ1-3|TRBV7-2|.|.
TGTGCCAGCAGCTTAGCGACGGTTTTCTCTGGAAACACCATATATTTT
CASSLATVFSGNTIYF
>TRBJ1-2|TRBV5-6|.|TRBD1
TGTGCCAGCAGCTTGGAAGGGGGCGAAAATGGCTACACCTTC
CASSLEGGENGYTF
>TRBJ2-1|TRBV7-9|.|.
TGTGCCAGCAGCTTTACGGCGGGAGAGCAGTTCTTC
CASSFTAGEQFF
>TRBJ2-7|TRBV4-2|once|.
TGTGCCAGCAGCCAAGATAGCACCGCCTCGGACGAGCAGTACTTC
CASSQDSTASDEQYF
>TRBJ2-3|TRBV21-1|few|.
TGTGCCAGCAGCAATGGCGGGACTAGCGGGGGCACAGATACGCAGTATTTT
CASSNGGTSGGTDTQYF
>TRBJ1-3|TRBV4-3|.|.
TGCGCCAGCAGCCAAACACGGGCCTCTGGAAACACCATATATTTT
CASSQTRASGNTIYF
>TRBJ1-1|TRBV20-1|.|.
TGCAGTGCTCCCGGACCTTTTGAAGCTTTCTTT
CSAPGPFEAFF
>TRBJ1-6|TRBV28|.|TRBD1
TGTGCCAGCAGTTTACAAGACAGGGACGGCTCACCCCTCCACTTT
CASSLQDRDGSPLHF
>TRBJ1-1|TRBV10-3|once|.
TGTGCCATCAGTCAACAGCAAGAAGGAGCTTTCTTT
CAISQQQEGAFF
>TRBJ2-7|TRBV18|.|.
TGTGCCAGCTCACCACCGAACGGGGGCGATAACGAGCAGTACTTC
CASSPPNGGDNEQYF
>TRBJ1-1|TRBV5-4|.|.
TGTGCCAGCAGGGAAGGGATGTGGGGGAACACTGAAGCTTTCTTT
CASREGMWGNTEAFF
>TRBJ1-2|TRBV11-2|.|.
TGTGCCAGCAGCCCCCGCAATGGGGGCTATGGCTACACCTTC
CASSPRNGGYGYTF
>TRBJ1-4|TRBV9|few|.
TGTGCCAGCAGCCCCACCCTGACTGAAAAACTGTTTTTT
CASSPTLTEKLFF
>TRBJ1-1|TRBV7-9|.|.
TGTGCCAGCAGCTCCCCCGGTGGGGGGTCGTCATCGGAAGCTTTCTTT
CASSSPGGGSSSEAFF
>TRBJ2-7|TRBV5-1|.|.
TGCGCCAGCAGCTTGTTCTCTCAGGGTTCCCACGAGCAGTACTTC
CASSLFSQGSHEQYF
>TRBJ1-1|TRBV2|.|.
TGTGCCAGCAGCTACAGACCGAACACTGAAGCTTTCTTT
CASSYRPNTEAFF
>TRBJ2-1|TRBV15|.|TRBD1
TGTGCCACCAGCAGTGACAGGGTCAATGAGCAGTTCTTC
CATSSDRVNEQFF
>TRBJ2-7|TRBV7-2|.|.
TGTGCCAGCAGCTCCCAGCACTCCTACGAGCAGTGCTTC
CASSSQHSYEQCF
>TRBJ2-1|TRBV6-5|few|.
TGTGCCAGCAGCGAGGGGAATACCTACAATGAGCAGTTCTTC
CASSEGNTYNEQFF
>TRBJ2-1|TRBV5-8|.|.
TGTGCCAGCAGCAGGACCGGGGATTGGCAGTTCTTC
CASSRTGDWQFF
>TRBJ2-7|TRBV5-1|.|TRBD2
TGCGCCAGCAACAGGCTAGCGGGAGACGAGCAGTACTTC
CASNRLAGDEQYF
>TRBJ1-1|TRBV7-8|few|.
TGTGCCAGCAGCTTAGGGGGGGGCTTGTCTGAAGCTTTCTTT
CASSLGGGLSEAFF
>TRBJ2-7|TRBV6-5|.|.
TGTGCCAGCAGCCCTATATTGGGGCGCATCTACGAGCAGTACTTC
CASSPILGRIYEQYF
>TRBJ2-5|TRBV7-2|.|TRBD2
TGTGCCAGCAGCCCGTCAGGGCTAGCGGAAGAGACCCAGTACTTC
CASSPSGLAEETQYF
>TRBJ2-7|TRBV11-1|.|TRBD2
TGTGCCAGCAGCTTAGCTAGCGGGAGGAGGTACGAGCAGTACTTC
CASSLASGRRYEQYF
>TRBJ1-6|TRBV7-9|.|.
TGTGCCAGCAGCTTCGACAGTAGAAATTCACCCCTCCACTTT
CASSFDSRNSPLHF
>TRBJ2-7|TRBV4-3|.|.
TGCGCCAGCAGCCTCGATCCGGAGGACGAGCAGTACTTC
CASSLDPEDEQYF
>TRBJ2-1|TRBV14|few|.
TGTGCCAGCAGCACAACAGTTTCCGGTGAGCAGTTCTTC
CASSTTVSGEQFF
>TRBJ1-3|TRBV5-1|.|.
TGCGCCAGCAGCTTGGATCCCCAGGGGAACGGAAACACCATATATTTT
CASSLDPQGNGNTIYF
>TRBJ1-3|TRBV7-8|.|.
TGTGCCAGCAGCTTAGATACGACTTTCACCATATATTTT
CASSLDTTFTIYF
>TRBJ2-7|TRBV5-1|few|TRBD1
TGCGCCAGCAGCTACGGGACAGGGGACAAGTACTTC
CASSYGTGDKYF
>TRBJ2-1|TRBV11-2|.|.
TGTGCCAGCAGCTTCCGGGGCTCCTACAATGAGCAGTTCTTC
CASSFRGSYNEQFF
>TRBJ1-4|TRBV5-1|.|.
TGCGCCAGCAGCGAAGGGGCAAAGGGTGAAAAACTGTTTTTT
CASSEGAKGEKLFF
>TRBJ1-3|TRBV9|few|.
TGTGCCAGCAGCGTAGGACAGGGAAACACCATATATTTT
CASSVGQGNTIYF